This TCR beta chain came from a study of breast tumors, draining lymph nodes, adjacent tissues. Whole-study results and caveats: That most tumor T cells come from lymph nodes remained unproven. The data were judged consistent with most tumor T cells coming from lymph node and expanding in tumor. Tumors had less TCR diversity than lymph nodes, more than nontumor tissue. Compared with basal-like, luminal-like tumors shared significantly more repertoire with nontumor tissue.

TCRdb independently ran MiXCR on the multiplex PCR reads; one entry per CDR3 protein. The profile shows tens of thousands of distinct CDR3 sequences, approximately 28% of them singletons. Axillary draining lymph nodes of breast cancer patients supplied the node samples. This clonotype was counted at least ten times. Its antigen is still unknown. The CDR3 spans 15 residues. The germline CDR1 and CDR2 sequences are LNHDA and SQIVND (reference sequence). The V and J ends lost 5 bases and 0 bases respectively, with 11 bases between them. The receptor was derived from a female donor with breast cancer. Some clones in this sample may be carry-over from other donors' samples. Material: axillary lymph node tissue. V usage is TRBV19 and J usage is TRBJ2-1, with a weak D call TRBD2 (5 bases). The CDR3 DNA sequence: TGTGCCAGTAGTGAGCGGCGTAGCTCCTACAATGAGCAGTTCTTC. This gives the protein CASSERRSSYNEQFF.